This T cell receptor beta chain was retrieved from a study of cytomegalovirus exposure and HLA in healthy donors. Study-wide findings and caveats: Another analysis was done later, and it associated roughly 15,000 TCR beta sequences with HLA alleles at 0.05 false discovery rate. The study recorded about 160 TCR beta chains that were cytomegalovirus-associated.

The CDR3 totals 15 residues. Germline V gives CDR1 SGHRS, CDR2 YFSETQ. V lost 2 bases and J lost 4; bases outside the gene matches: 3. On this clone: Its antigen remains unidentified.

Healthy individuals who donated bone marrow served as the donors. PCR amplification relied on 60 Vbeta primers (plus 13 Jbeta primers). Generated by immunoSEQ multiplex PCR, the TCRdb table keeps only in-frame clones and is missing some. Of 140,000 to 150,000 clones listed, roughly 72% are singletons. This TCR was recovered from a man aged 35-49 years in good health and CMV-seronegative. Sequencing input: PBMCs. The V and J genes are TRBV5-1 and TRBJ1-4, with 9 bases fitting TRBD1. The CDR3: CASSFWGQGNEKLFF. The CDR3 bases are TGCGCCAGCAGCTTTTGGGGACAGGGTAATGAAAAACTGTTTTTT.